This T cell receptor beta chain was sequenced in a study of blood T cell repertoires in COVID-19. Germline CDR1 SGHVS, CDR2 FQNEAQ. The CDR3 sequence is 17 residues long. V gave up 4 bases and J gave up 0 bases, with 15 bases separating them. The table came from immunoSEQ multiplex PCR; TCRdb's copy has only in-frame clones and leaves some out. Of about 140,000 clones in the sample, about four fifths were seen once. The clonotype comes from a man aged 65 to 79 who had recovered from COVID-19. The rearrangement uses TRBV7-8 and TRBJ2-2; possible D gene TRBD2, 5 bases. The sequenced sample consisted of peripheral blood. The CDR3 coding sequence is TGTGCCAGCAGCTACCAGCGGCCGTTCGCGAACACCGGGGAGCTGTTTTTT. Amino acid sequence: CASSYQRPFANTGELFF.